The 20 T cell receptor beta chains below come from one sample, sequenced in a study of human T cells and chemical hapten exposure. Time point given: patch test 1, 2 weeks after DPC sensitization. The treatment was: therapeutic diphenylcyclopropenone sensitization with weekly scalp DPC. TCRdb reprocessed the RACE reads via MiXCR and lists one record per CDR3 protein. The table includes approximately 100,000 distinct CDR3 sequences, 11% detected once. The source material was whole blood, sampled in connection with sensitization to the hapten diphenylcyclopropenone (DPC). These receptors came from a woman in her forties with alopecia areata. Some clones in this sample may be carry-over from other donors' samples.

The chain joins TRBV29-1 to TRBJ1-1, with D possibly matching TRBD1 (6 bases). V was pared by 4 bases and J by 0 bases, with 12 bases between. The CDR3 contains 14 residues. The germline gives CDR1 SQVTM, CDR2 ANQGSEA. CDR3: CSVVIQGVNTEAFF. CDR3 nucleotide sequence: TGCAGCGTTGTAATACAGGGCGTGAACACTGAAGCTTTCTTT.

This clonotype was counted ten times or more. This chain connects TRBV10-3 to TRBJ1-5, with D uncertain. The CDR3 has 13 amino acids. CDR1 and CDR2 (germline): ENHRY, SYGVKD. With 2 bases removed from V and 7 bases from J, the gap between germline ends came to 9 bases. The CDR3 reads CAISEGNAQPQHF. The CDR3 bases are TGTGCCATCAGTGAGGGCAATGCCCAGCCCCAGCATTTT.

This clonotype was recorded many times. The genes are TRBV20-1 and TRBJ2-1; 7 bases agree with TRBD1. This CDR3 has 15 amino acids. Trimming took 3 bases from V and 7 from J; bases not matched to a gene: 12. From germline, CDR1 is DFQATT and CDR2 SNEGSKA (reference sequence). CDR3 residues: CSARVPGGVSNEQFF. CDR3 sequence (DNA): TGCAGTGCTAGGGTTCCAGGGGGTGTTTCTAATGAGCAGTTCTTC.

This clonotype has more than one count but fewer than ten. The chain links TRBV7-8 to TRBJ2-1; D gene uncertain. The CDR3 length is 17 residues. Trimming stripped 5 bases from V and 0 bases from J, with 17 bases between. The germline CDR1 and CDR2 sequences are SGHVS and FQNEAQ. CDR3 DNA: TGTGCCAGCAGCACCCCGACGCTACAGCTCTCCTACAATGAGCAGTTCTTC. It codes for CASSTPTLQLSYNEQFF.

This clonotype was recorded a few times. The chain carries TRBV6-2 or TRBV6-3 and TRBJ1-6, with TRBD1 identical over 8 bases. The CDR3 loop spans 16 amino acids. Trimming at V came to 0 bases and at J to 10 bases, leaving 8 bases not matched to a gene. Germline CDR1 reads MNHEY; CDR2 reads SVGEGT. CDR3 coding DNA: TGTGCCAGCAGTTACTCGATTCCAGGGGGCGAGTCACCCCTCCACTTT. Its protein is CASSYSIPGGESPLHF.

The genes are TRBV5-1 and TRBJ2-5, with 8 bases identical to TRBD2. The germline V gene has CDR1 SGHRS and CDR2 YFSETQ. With V trimmed by 2 bases and J by 1 base, 7 bases remained unmatched. CDR3 length equals 16 residues. The CDR3 region has the DNA TGCGCCAGCAGCTTCCTAGCGGGCGCGCCCCAAGAGACCCAGTACTTC. This gives the protein CASSFLAGAPQETQYF.

The sample holds a few counts of this clonotype. V gene TRBV7-8 combines with J gene TRBJ2-1; 11 bases are shared with TRBD1. V was pared by 8 bases and J by 9 bases, with 15 bases of the junction left unmatched. Germline V CDR1 and CDR2: SGHVS, FQNEAQ. The CDR3 spans 16 residues. CDR3 protein: CASLRRTGGQGTEQFF. DNA of the CDR3: TGTGCCAGCCTAAGAAGGACAGGGGGCCAAGGTACTGAGCAGTTCTTC.

In this sample, this clonotype turned up a few times. This chain links TRBV5-1 with TRBJ1-5; no firm D call. V lost 4 bases, J lost 1 base, and 9 bases lay in between. This CDR3 is built from 14 residues. Germline-derived CDR1 and CDR2 are SGHRS and YFSETQ. The CDR3 region is CASSIDGSNQPQHF. DNA for the CDR3: TGCGCCAGCAGCATCGACGGGAGCAATCAGCCCCAGCATTTT.

The CDR3 here is CASSQGASGVYNEQFF. CDR3 DNA sequence: TGTGCCAGCAGCCAAGGGGCTAGCGGGGTATACAATGAGCAGTTCTTC. This chain connects TRBV3-2 to TRBJ2-1; the table assigns TRBD2, which was not confirmed against the DNA. TRBV3-2 is reported as a pseudogene. The CDR3 sequence is 16 residues long.

Comments on this clonotype: This may arise from a read error, as a much more abundant clone is one base away. The rearrangement uses TRBV30 and TRBJ1-1, with no clear D. V was pared by 2 bases and J by 0 bases, with 7 bases between. CDR1 GTSNPN and CDR2 SVGIG come from the germline V gene (reference sequence). This CDR3 spans 13 amino acids. The CDR3 is CAWSIGLNTEAFF. The DNA for the CDR3 is TGTGCCTGGAGTATAGGGCTGAACACTGAAGCTTTCTTT.

This clonotype was recorded many times. The genes are TRBV7-9 and TRBJ1-2, with TRBD1 identical over 8 bases. The J segment lost 4 bases and the V segment lost 5 bases, leaving 9 bases of the junction unmatched. The germline V gene has CDR1 SEHNR and CDR2 FQNEAQ (reference sequence). The CDR3 is 15 residues long. CDR3 sequence (DNA): TGTGCCAGCAGCCAGGGGACAGGACTGGTCTATGGCTACACCTTC. Protein: CASSQGTGLVYGYTF.

This clonotype was seen more than once but under ten times. The rearrangement uses TRBV7-4 and TRBJ2-3; D not certain. Germline-derived CDR1 and CDR2 are SGHVT and SQSDAQ. Trimming stripped 0 bases from V and 6 bases from J, with 13 bases between. This CDR3 is built from 15 residues. CDR3 DNA sequence: TGTGCCAGCAGCTTAGCTACCGGAACGGCCGATACGCAGTATTTT. It codes for CASSLATGTADTQYF. Looking up the rest from reference TRBV7-4 and TRBJ2-3 gives the full variable domain: GAGVSQSPRYKVAKRGRDVALRCDSISGHVTLYWYRQTLGQGSEVLTYSQSDAQRDKSGRPSGRFSAERPERSVSTLKIQRTEQGDSAVYLCASSLATGTADTQYFGPGTRLTVL.

In this sample, this clonotype turned up a few times. The chain combines TRBV6-5 with TRBJ2-2; no firm D call. V lost 7 bases and J lost 1, with 13 bases in between. The CDR3 sequence is 15 residues long. Germline CDR1 MNHEY, CDR2 SVGAGI. This CDR3 reads CASTPGALNTGELFF. CDR3 DNA sequence: TGTGCCAGCACCCCCGGAGCGTTGAACACCGGGGAGCTGTTTTTT.

This clonotype was picked up a small number of times. This chain connects TRBV24-1 to TRBJ2-3, with 10 bases fitting TRBD2. The CDR3 is 15 amino acids. With 4 bases clipped from V and 4 bases from J, the junction kept 4 bases outside the gene matches. Looked up from germline, CDR1 is KGHDR and CDR2 is SFDVKD. CDR3 amino acids: CATSDPSGSADTQYF. CDR3 in DNA: TGTGCCACCAGTGACCCTAGCGGGAGTGCAGATACGCAGTATTTT.

This clonotype occurred a few times. The CDR3 loop is CASSFQGGGRTGELFF. The CDR3 DNA reads TGTGCCAGCAGCTTCCAGGGGGGAGGAAGGACCGGGGAGCTGTTTTTT. The chain carries TRBV5-6 and TRBJ2-2, with D perhaps matching TRBD1 (7 bases). The CDR3 extends over 16 amino acids. In germline, CDR1 is SGHDT, CDR2 YYEEEE. Trimming shortened V by 2 bases and J by 5 bases, and 16 bases separated the two germline ends.

This clonotype was counted between two and nine times. The chain has TRBV6-2 or TRBV6-3 and TRBJ1-1; D is perhaps TRBD1 (6 bases). The ends were cut back, 0 bases at V and 1 base at J, with 15 bases in the middle. The CDR3 spans 17 residues. In germline, CDR1 is MNHEY, CDR2 SVGEGT. The CDR3 here is CASSYSLQGRRNTEAFF. The CDR3 DNA reads as TGTGCCAGCAGTTACTCATTACAGGGCCGAAGGAACACTGAAGCTTTCTTT.

This clonotype was seen many times. The chain combines TRBV7-9 with TRBJ1-1; the D is unclear. V was trimmed by 3 bases and J by 1 base, leaving 6 bases between them. CDR1 and CDR2 from the germline V gene are SEHNR and FQNEAQ (reference sequence). CDR3 length: 13 residues. CDR3 bases: TGTGCCAGCAGCTTTCAGGCGAACACTGAAGCTTTCTTT. It encodes CASSFQANTEAFF.

This clonotype was recorded many times. The V call is TRBV10-3, the J call TRBJ2-7; a possible D gene is TRBD1 (5 bases). The CDR3 contains 14 residues. CDR1 ENHRY and CDR2 SYGVKD come from the germline V gene. V was trimmed by 10 bases and J by 2 bases, leaving 18 bases between them. The CDR3 sequence: CATTKQGSTYEQYF. CDR3 sequence (DNA): TGTGCCACCACGAAGCAGGGAAGTACCTACGAGCAGTACTTC.

This clonotype was seen more than once but under ten times. The rearrangement links TRBV5-1 to TRBJ1-2, with no clear D. Per the germline V gene, CDR1 is SGHRS and CDR2 is YFSETQ. The CDR3 totals 13 residues. V was pared by 0 bases and J by 2 bases, with 5 bases between. The CDR3 here is CASSLERNYGYTF. Here the CDR3 DNA reads TGCGCCAGCAGCTTGGAGAGGAACTATGGCTACACCTTC.

This clonotype has at least ten counts. The V and J genes are TRBV20-1 and TRBJ2-7; 9 bases fit TRBD1. CDR3 length equals 13 residues. The V and J ends lost 5 bases and 5 bases, in that order; junction bases with no gene match: 7. The V gene's germline CDR1 is DFQATT and CDR2 SNEGSKA (reference sequence). Here the CDR3 reads CSAPGQGIDEQYF. In nucleotides, the CDR3 is TGCAGTGCTCCCGGACAGGGGATCGACGAGCAGTACTTC.